Listed here are 28 T cell receptor beta chains from one sample, sequenced in a study of cytomegalovirus exposure and HLA in healthy donors. Primers: 60 Vbeta forward and 13 Jbeta reverse. Profiling relied on immunoSEQ multiplex PCR, and the TCRdb table lists in-frame clones only, not all of them. The repertoire table contains some 48,000 clones. The sample comprised PBMCs. These receptors all stem from a male donor in good health and CMV-seropositive.

The J gene is TRBJ1-1, the V gene TRBV27, with a possible D match to TRBD1 (6 bases). CDR1 is MNHEY and CDR2 is SMNVEV in the germline V gene (reference sequence). The V and J ends lost 6 bases and 5 bases respectively, with 10 bases between them. This CDR3 has 12 amino acids. The CDR3 reads CASRRGGTEAFF. For the CDR3, the DNA is TGTGCCAGCAGGAGGGGGGGAACTGAAGCTTTCTTT.

This chain links TRBV9 with TRBJ2-7, with 8 bases lining up with TRBD1. Trimming at V came to 0 bases and at J to 3 bases, leaving 5 bases not matched to a gene. The CDR3 length is 15 residues. CDR1 and CDR2 (germline): SGDLS, YYNGEE. Written as DNA, the CDR3 is TGTGCCAGCAGCGTAGCGGGACAGGAAAACTACGAGCAGTACTTC. As protein: CASSVAGQENYEQYF.

This chain joins TRBV5-1 and TRBJ1-1; maybe TRBD1 (5 bases). The V gene's germline CDR1 is SGHRS and CDR2 YFSETQ. This CDR3 region has 15 residues. V gave up 6 bases and J gave up 1 base, with 16 bases separating them. The CDR3: CASTGRGPPNTEAFF. In nucleotides, the CDR3 is TGCGCCAGCACCGGGAGGGGACCGCCGAACACTGAAGCTTTCTTT.

The rearrangement links TRBV9 to TRBJ1-6; no definite D call. The V end lost 3 bases, the J end lost 4 bases, and 11 bases lay between the germline ends. The CDR3 extends over 15 amino acids. CDR1 is SGDLS, CDR2 YYNGEE, per germline. The CDR3, as DNA: TGTGCCAGCAGCGCCGCGGGAGATTATAATTCACCCCTCCACTTT. It is translated as CASSAAGDYNSPLHF.

The chain links TRBV30 to TRBJ1-5; 8 bases map to TRBD1. V shed 2 bases, J shed 7 bases, and the junction held 4 bases outside the gene matches. The CDR3 is 13 residues long. Per the germline V gene, CDR1 is GTSNPN and CDR2 is SVGIG (reference sequence). The CDR3 DNA sequence: TGTGCCTGGAGTCTAGACAGGGGCCAGCCCCAGCATTTT. This translates into CAWSLDRGQPQHF.

The chain links TRBV5-8 to TRBJ2-7, with D possibly TRBD1 on 6 matching bases. Germline loops: CDR1 SGHTS, CDR2 YDEGEE. The CDR3 runs 15 residues. Between the trimmed V and J ends, which lost 4 bases and 2 bases, there was a span of 16 bases. The CDR3 spells CASSRGQYYTYEQYF. The CDR3 DNA follows: TGTGCCAGCAGCCGAGGACAGTATTATACCTACGAGCAGTACTTC.

The V gene is TRBV27, the J gene TRBJ2-7; D unclear. Deletions cut 4 bases from V and 2 bases from J, with 6 bases between. Per the germline V gene, CDR1 is MNHEY and CDR2 is SMNVEV (reference sequence). This CDR3 region has 12 residues. In nucleotides, the CDR3 is TGTGCCAGCAGTTCCCCTCCCTACGAGCAGTACTTC. Translating it yields CASSSPPYEQYF.

The gene calls are TRBV4-1 and TRBJ1-2; D unresolved. Germline V CDR1 and CDR2: MGHRA, YSYEKL. V lost 1 base to trimming and J lost 4 bases, with 7 bases between them. The length of the CDR3 is 13 residues. The CDR3 region has the DNA TGCGCCAGCAGCCAAGCCGGGATCTATGGCTACACCTTC. Translation gives CASSQAGIYGYTF.

V gene TRBV10-3 combines with J gene TRBJ1-2; weak D call: TRBD1 (5 bases). CDR1 and CDR2 from the germline V gene are ENHRY and SYGVKD. The CDR3 is 15 amino acids. V was pared by 3 bases and J by 8 bases, with 19 bases between. As DNA, the CDR3 is TGTGCCATCAGTGATAGTTCGGCAGGGCTTAGCGGCTACACCTTC. Translating gives CAISDSSAGLSGYTF.

V gene TRBV5-6 combines with J gene TRBJ1-2; D unresolved. V dropped 4 bases and J dropped 0 bases, with 10 bases sitting between them. There are 14 residues in the CDR3. CDR1 SGHDT and CDR2 YYEEEE come from the germline V gene. CDR3 sequence reads: CASSVGLSNYGYTF. The CDR3 DNA sequence: TGTGCCAGCAGCGTCGGACTCTCTAACTATGGCTACACCTTC.

V and J are TRBV5-5 and TRBJ2-5; no clear D gene. Trimming took 3 bases from V and 2 from J, leaving 8 bases between them. Germline V gene data show CDR1 as SGHKS and CDR2 as YYEKEE (reference sequence). CDR3 length: 13 amino acids. This CDR3 is CASSSDWQETQYF. The DNA for the CDR3 is TGTGCCAGCAGCTCCGACTGGCAAGAGACCCAGTACTTC.

The chain uses TRBV15 and TRBJ2-7, with unresolved D. Per germline, CDR1 LNHNV and CDR2 YYDKDF (reference sequence). The V gene lost 1 base and the J gene lost 2 bases, with 18 bases spanning the gap. This CDR3 spans 17 amino acids. The CDR3 spells CATSRGGFPERTYEQYF. CDR3 sequence (DNA): TGTGCCACCAGCAGAGGAGGTTTTCCCGAGAGGACCTACGAGCAGTACTTC.

The J gene is TRBJ2-2, the V gene TRBV23-1; possibly TRBD1 for D (6 bases). TRBV23-1 is an ORF for which the function is uncertain. V was clipped by 7 bases and J by 0 bases, with 12 bases between them. This CDR3 contains 15 residues. CDR3 region: CASTHRDTNTGELFF. The DNA of the CDR3 is TGCGCCAGCACTCACCGGGACACGAACACCGGGGAGCTGTTTTTT.

V and J are TRBV14 and TRBJ1-1; 10 bases line up with TRBD1. The germline CDR1 and CDR2 sequences are SGHDN and FVKESK. This CDR3 has 15 amino acids. The V and J ends lost 3 bases and 4 bases, in that order; junction bases with no gene match: 5. CDR3 DNA sequence: TGTGCCAGCAGCCACCGGACAGGGGGAATCACTGAAGCTTTCTTT. As protein: CASSHRTGGITEAFF.

The chain joins TRBV11-2 to TRBJ1-6; D not certain. V was pared by 4 bases and J by 7 bases, with 8 bases between. This CDR3 has 13 residues. Germline lookup yields CDR1 SGHAT and CDR2 FQNNGV. The CDR3 is CASSSSGNSPLHF. The DNA for the CDR3 is TGTGCCAGCAGCTCATCGGGGAATTCACCCCTCCACTTT.

V and J are TRBV7-2 and TRBJ2-5; 7 bases match TRBD1. The DNA end is a closer match to TRBJ2-7, so the J assignment may be wrong. This CDR3 region has 14 residues. Germline V gene data show CDR1 as SGHTA and CDR2 as FQGNSA. CDR3 sequence (DNA): TGTGCCAGCAGCGTTTACGCAGGGGGCTACGAGCAGTACTTC. It yields the protein CASSVYAGGYEQYF.

The V call is TRBV12-5, the J call TRBJ1-2; D is perhaps TRBD1 (6 bases). V lost 3 bases, J lost 4 bases, and 12 bases lay in between. Germline V gene data show CDR1 as LGHNT and CDR2 as FRNRAP. The CDR3 consists of 14 residues. Here the CDR3 DNA reads TGTGCTAGTGGTTTCACCGGGACAACCTATGGCTACACCTTC. The encoded protein is CASGFTGTTYGYTF.

The rearrangement joins TRBV2 to TRBJ2-1; possible D gene TRBD1, 7 bases. CDR1 and CDR2 (germline): SNHLY, FYNNEI. V gave up 10 bases and J gave up 9 bases, with 16 bases separating them. The CDR3 has 12 amino acids. CDR3 in DNA: TGTGCCAACGCGGGACAGTCCGGTGAGCAGTTCTTC. This gives the protein CANAGQSGEQFF.

The rearrangement uses TRBV5-1 and TRBJ2-3; the match to TRBD2 covers 11 bases. Per germline, CDR1 SGHRS and CDR2 YFSETQ. This CDR3 comprises 18 residues. V shed 0 bases, J shed 0 bases, and the junction held 6 bases outside the gene matches. The CDR3 is CASSLGLAGGTSTDTQYF. The CDR3 coding sequence is TGCGCCAGCAGCTTGGGCCTAGCGGGGGGAACTAGCACAGATACGCAGTATTTT. The variable domain in full, with the rest retrieved from reference TRBV5-1 and TRBJ2-3, is KAGVTQTPRYLIKTRGQQVTLSCSPISGHRSVSWYQQTPGQGLQFLFEYFSETQRNKGNFPGRFSGRQFSNSRSEMNVSTLELGDSALYLCASSLGLAGGTSTDTQYFGPGTRLTVL.

This rearrangement joins TRBV5-1 to TRBJ2-7, with D hard to call. CDR3 length equals 14 residues. V dropped 4 bases and J dropped 3 bases, with 14 bases sitting between them. In germline, CDR1 is SGHRS, CDR2 YFSETQ. The CDR3, as DNA: TGCGCCAGCAGCCCTTCGGCAGGTCACTACGAGCAGTACTTC. Translation: CASSPSAGHYEQYF. Drawing the rest from reference TRBV5-1 and TRBJ2-7, the complete variable domain is KAGVTQTPRYLIKTRGQQVTLSCSPISGHRSVSWYQQTPGQGLQFLFEYFSETQRNKGNFPGRFSGRQFSNSRSEMNVSTLELGDSALYLCASSPSAGHYEQYFGPGTRLTVT.

The chain has TRBV7-3 and TRBJ2-1; TRBD1 might be the D (5 bases). The CDR3 runs to 16 residues. CDR1 is SGHTA, CDR2 FQGTGA, per germline. The germline V and J ends were trimmed by 2 bases and 3 bases, with 14 bases remaining between them. The CDR3 is CASSLPGYGGYNEQFF. In DNA, the CDR3 is TGTGCCAGCAGCTTACCAGGGTACGGCGGCTACAATGAGCAGTTCTTC.

V gene TRBV5-4 combines with J gene TRBJ2-7, with 7 bases fitting TRBD1. CDR3 size: 15 residues. CDR1 SGHNT and CDR2 YYREEE come from the germline V gene (reference sequence). The trim removed 4 bases at V and 2 bases at J, leaving 9 bases unmatched. CDR3 nucleotides: TGTGCCAGCAGCCAAGACAGGGCTCTTACCTACGAGCAGTACTTC. Translating gives CASSQDRALTYEQYF.

The chain recombines TRBV6-5 with TRBJ2-5, with 11 bases aligning to TRBD2. The germline gives CDR1 MNHEY, CDR2 SVGAGI. The CDR3 contains 16 residues. V lost 1 base to trimming and J lost 3 bases; unmatched junction nucleotides: 4. CDR3: CASSYLAGGLEETQYF. The CDR3 nucleotides are TGTGCCAGCAGTTACTTAGCGGGGGGGCTGGAAGAGACCCAGTACTTC.

The rearrangement joins TRBV9 to TRBJ2-5; TRBD2 matches at 9 bases. The V and J ends lost 0 bases and 4 bases, in that order; junction bases with no gene match: 4. From germline, CDR1 is SGDLS and CDR2 YYNGEE. This CDR3 has 15 amino acids. The DNA for the CDR3 is TGTGCCAGCAGCGTAGGTGCGACTAGCGGAGAGACCCAGTACTTC. Residues: CASSVGATSGETQYF.

The rearrangement links TRBV5-6 to TRBJ2-6, with no clear D. CDR3 size: 15 residues. The germline V and J ends were trimmed by 0 bases and 2 bases, with 6 bases remaining between them. Germline CDR1 is SGHDT and CDR2 is YYEEEE. This CDR3 reads CASSLGSPGANVLTF. In nucleotides, the CDR3 is TGTGCCAGCAGCTTGGGGAGCCCTGGGGCCAACGTCCTGACTTTC.

The chain carries TRBV4-1 and TRBJ2-7; TRBD1 might be the D (6 bases). Germline lookup yields CDR1 MGHRA and CDR2 YSYEKL. The CDR3 extends over 15 amino acids. V was clipped by 1 base and J by 0 bases, with 10 bases between them. CDR3 in amino acids: CASSQADRNSYEQYF. CDR3 DNA sequence: TGCGCCAGCAGCCAAGCCGACAGGAACTCCTACGAGCAGTACTTC.

The rearrangement links TRBV5-5 to TRBJ2-7; a possible D gene is TRBD2 (6 bases). Looked up from germline, CDR1 is SGHKS and CDR2 is YYEKEE (reference sequence). The length of the CDR3 is 14 residues. The V end lost 3 bases, the J end lost 0 bases, and 10 bases lay between the germline ends. The CDR3, as DNA: TGTGCCAGCAGCTGGAGGGAGAGCTCCTACGAGCAGTACTTC. Its protein is CASSWRESSYEQYF.

This chain links TRBV21-1 with TRBJ2-3; the tabulated D call, TRBD2, remains unverified against the DNA. TRBV21-1 is described as a pseudogene. The CDR3 totals 16 residues. In DNA, the CDR3 is TGTGCCAGCAGCAAACCGAGCACTCTCTGCACAGATACGCAGTATTTT. Residues: CASSKPSTLCTDTQYF.